This TCR beta chain was captured by sequencing in a study of post-analysis software for immune sequencing data. Study observations and caveats: Relative to controls, patients had several TRBV segments at higher frequency, with TRBV5-6, TRBV5-1 and TRBV20-1 among these. Normalized Chao1 diversity in multiple sclerosis patients fell significantly below that of controls.

Germline V CDR1 and CDR2: SGHDT, YYEEEE. The CDR3 is 15 residues long. V was clipped by 1 base and J by 5 bases, with 15 bases between them. This clonotype was observed a few times. What it binds is not known. Unique molecular identifiers featured in each of the TCR beta cDNA libraries. In TCRdb, the PCR reads were re-called with MiXCR into one record per CDR3 protein. This repertoire shows about 430,000 distinct CDR3 sequences, about 40% found once; its top ten account for about 7.6%. The specimen was blood. The rearrangement uses TRBV5-6 and TRBJ1-2; D perhaps matches TRBD1 (5 bases). The TCR originated in a girl aged 2 to 10 with multiple sclerosis. The DNA of the CDR3 is TGTGCCAGCAGCTTGTCTGGGACTAGTATATATGGCTACACCTTC. It encodes CASSLSGTSIYGYTF.